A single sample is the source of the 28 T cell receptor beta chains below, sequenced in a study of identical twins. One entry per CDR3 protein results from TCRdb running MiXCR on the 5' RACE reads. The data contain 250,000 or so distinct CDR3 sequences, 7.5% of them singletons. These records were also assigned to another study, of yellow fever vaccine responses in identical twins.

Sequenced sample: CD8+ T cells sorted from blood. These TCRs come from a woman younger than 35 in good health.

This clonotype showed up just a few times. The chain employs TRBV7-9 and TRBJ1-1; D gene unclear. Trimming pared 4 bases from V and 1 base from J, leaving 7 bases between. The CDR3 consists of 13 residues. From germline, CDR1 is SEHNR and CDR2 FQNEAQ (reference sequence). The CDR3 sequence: CASSSAENTEAFF. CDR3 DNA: TGTGCCAGCAGCTCTGCCGAGAACACTGAAGCTTTCTTT. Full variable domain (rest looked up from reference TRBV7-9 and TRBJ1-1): DTGVSQNPRHKITKRGQNVTFRCDPISEHNRLYWYRQTLGQGPEFLTYFQNEAQLEKSRLLSDRFSAERPKGSFSTLEIQRTEQGDSAMYLCASSSAENTEAFFGQGTRLTVV.

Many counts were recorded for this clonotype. The CDR3 coding sequence is TGTGCCACCAGCAGAGAAGGACAGGGTGGATACAATGAGCAGTTCTTC. Protein sequence: CATSREGQGGYNEQFF. The chain couples TRBV15 to TRBJ2-1, with 8 positions matching TRBD1. Germline CDR1 and CDR2: LNHNV and YYDKDF (reference sequence). The CDR3 totals 16 residues. The J segment lost 4 bases and the V segment lost 0 bases, leaving 5 bases of the junction unmatched.

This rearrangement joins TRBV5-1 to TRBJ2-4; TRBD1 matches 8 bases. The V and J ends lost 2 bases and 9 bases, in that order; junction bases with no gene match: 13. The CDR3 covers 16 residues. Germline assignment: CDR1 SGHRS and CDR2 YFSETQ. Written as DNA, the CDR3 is TGCGCCAGCAGCTTAGTAGACAGGGGACCTCGGGGCATTCAGTACTTC. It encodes CASSLVDRGPRGIQYF. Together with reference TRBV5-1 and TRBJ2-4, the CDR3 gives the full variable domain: KAGVTQTPRYLIKTRGQQVTLSCSPISGHRSVSWYQQTPGQGLQFLFEYFSETQRNKGNFPGRFSGRQFSNSRSEMNVSTLELGDSALYLCASSLVDRGPRGIQYFGAGTRLSVL.

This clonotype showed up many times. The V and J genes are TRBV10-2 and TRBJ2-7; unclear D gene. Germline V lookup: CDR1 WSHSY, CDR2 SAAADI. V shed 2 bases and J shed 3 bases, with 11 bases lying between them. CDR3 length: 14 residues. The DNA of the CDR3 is TGCGCCAGCAGTGAGAGGTCGAAGGGCTACGAGCAGTACTTC. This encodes CASSERSKGYEQYF.

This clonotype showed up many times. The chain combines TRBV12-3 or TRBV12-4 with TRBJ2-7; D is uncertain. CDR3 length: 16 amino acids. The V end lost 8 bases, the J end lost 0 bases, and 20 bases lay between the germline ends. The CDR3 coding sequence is TGTGCCAGCTCCAAAGTCCCGATTTCGTCCTCCTACGAGCAGTACGTC. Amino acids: CASSKVPISSSYEQYV.

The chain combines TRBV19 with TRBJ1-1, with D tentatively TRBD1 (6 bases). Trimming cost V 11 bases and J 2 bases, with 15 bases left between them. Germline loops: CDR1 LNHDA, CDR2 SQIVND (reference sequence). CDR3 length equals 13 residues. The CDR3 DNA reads TGTGCCGCTCAAACAGGGATCAACACTGAAGCTTTCTTT. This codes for CAAQTGINTEAFF.

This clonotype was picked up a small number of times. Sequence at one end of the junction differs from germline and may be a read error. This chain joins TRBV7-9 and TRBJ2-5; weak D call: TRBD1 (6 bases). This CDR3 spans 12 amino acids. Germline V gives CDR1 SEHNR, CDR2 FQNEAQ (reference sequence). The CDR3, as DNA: TGTGCCAGCAGCCCGGCCGGGACAAAGCCTCGCTTC. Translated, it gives CASSPAGTKPRF.

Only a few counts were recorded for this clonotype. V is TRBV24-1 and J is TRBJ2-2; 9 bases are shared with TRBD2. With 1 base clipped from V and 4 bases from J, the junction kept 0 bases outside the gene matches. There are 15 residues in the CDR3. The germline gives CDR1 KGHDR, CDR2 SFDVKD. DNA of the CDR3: TGTGCCACCAGTGATTTAGCGGGAGGCACCGGGGAGCTGTTTTTT. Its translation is CATSDLAGGTGELFF.

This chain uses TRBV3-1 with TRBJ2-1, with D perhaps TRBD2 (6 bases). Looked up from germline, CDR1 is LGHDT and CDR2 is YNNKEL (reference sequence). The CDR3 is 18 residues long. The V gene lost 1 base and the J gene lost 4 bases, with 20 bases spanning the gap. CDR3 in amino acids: CASSQVGVHNSGYNEQFF. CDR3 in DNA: TGTGCCAGCAGCCAAGTGGGGGTTCATAATAGCGGTTACAATGAGCAGTTCTTC.

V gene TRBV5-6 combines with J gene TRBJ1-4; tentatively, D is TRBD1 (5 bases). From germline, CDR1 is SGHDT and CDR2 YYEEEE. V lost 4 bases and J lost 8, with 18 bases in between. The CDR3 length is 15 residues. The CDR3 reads CASSGGSGEREKLFF. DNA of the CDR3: TGTGCCAGCAGCGGTGGTTCGGGGGAGCGAGAAAAACTGTTTTTT.

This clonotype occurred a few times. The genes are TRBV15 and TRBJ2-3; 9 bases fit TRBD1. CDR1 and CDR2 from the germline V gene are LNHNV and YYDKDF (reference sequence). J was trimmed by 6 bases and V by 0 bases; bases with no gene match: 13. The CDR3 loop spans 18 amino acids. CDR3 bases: TGTGCCACCAGCAGAGAAAACGTTGGGACAGGGTTTATGGATACGCAGTATTTT. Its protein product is CATSRENVGTGFMDTQYF.

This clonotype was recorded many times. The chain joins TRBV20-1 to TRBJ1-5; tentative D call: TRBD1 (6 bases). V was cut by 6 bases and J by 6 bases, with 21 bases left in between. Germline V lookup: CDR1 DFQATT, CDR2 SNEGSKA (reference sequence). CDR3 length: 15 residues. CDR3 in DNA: TGCAGTGCCACCGGGACATCCCAAAGCTCTCAGCCCCAGCATTTT. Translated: CSATGTSQSSQPQHF.

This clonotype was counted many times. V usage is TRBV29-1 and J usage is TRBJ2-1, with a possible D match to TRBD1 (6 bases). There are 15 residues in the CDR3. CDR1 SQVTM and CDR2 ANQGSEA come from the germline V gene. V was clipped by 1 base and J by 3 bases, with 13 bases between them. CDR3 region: CSVEGGRGNYNEQFF. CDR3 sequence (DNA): TGCAGCGTTGAAGGGGGCAGGGGAAACTACAATGAGCAGTTCTTC.

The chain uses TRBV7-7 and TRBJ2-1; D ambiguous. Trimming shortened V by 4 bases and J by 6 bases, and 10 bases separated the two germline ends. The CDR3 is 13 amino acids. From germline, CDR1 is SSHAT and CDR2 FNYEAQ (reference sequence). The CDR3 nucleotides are TGTGCCAGCAGCTCTACCCTGGCCAATGAGCAGTTCTTC. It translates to CASSSTLANEQFF.

The CDR3 here is CASSYGIGTGLHF. Here the CDR3 DNA reads TGTGCCAGCAGTTATGGGATTGGGACAGGGCTGCATTTT. The chain couples TRBV5-6 to TRBJ1-5; 9 bases match TRBD1. CDR1 and CDR2 from the germline V gene are SGHDT and YYEEEE. The ends lost 5 bases at V and 15 bases at J; junction bases unmatched: 12. The CDR3 is 13 amino acids. The full variable domain, rest sourced from reference TRBV5-6 and TRBJ1-5, is DAGVTQSPTHLIKTRGQQVTLRCSPKSGHDTVSWYQQALGQGPQFIFQYYEEEERQRGNFPDRFSGHQFPNYSSELNVNALLLGDSALYLCASSYGIGTGLHFGDGTRLSIL.

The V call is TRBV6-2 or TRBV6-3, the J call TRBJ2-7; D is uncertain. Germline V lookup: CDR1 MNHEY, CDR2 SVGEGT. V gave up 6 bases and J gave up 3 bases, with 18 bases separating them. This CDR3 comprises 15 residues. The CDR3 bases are TGTGCCAGCAGCTCCCGACCCAGGCAGGACTACGAGCAGTACTTC. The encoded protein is CASSSRPRQDYEQYF.

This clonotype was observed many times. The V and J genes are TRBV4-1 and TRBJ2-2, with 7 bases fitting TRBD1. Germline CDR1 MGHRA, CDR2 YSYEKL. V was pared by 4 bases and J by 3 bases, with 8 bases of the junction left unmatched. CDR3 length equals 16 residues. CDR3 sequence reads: CASSPPGQAHTGELFF. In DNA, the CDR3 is TGCGCCAGCAGCCCCCCCGGACAGGCTCACACCGGGGAGCTGTTTTTT.

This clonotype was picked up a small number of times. For the CDR3, the DNA is TGTGCCAGCAGTTACGGAAGGGGCACTGAAGCTTTCTTT. It specifies CASSYGRGTEAFF. The chain combines TRBV6-5 with TRBJ1-1; the D gene is possibly TRBD1 (5 bases). The CDR3 extends over 13 amino acids. V lost 2 bases and J 4 bases, leaving 8 bases between the germline ends. Germline CDR1 and CDR2: MNHEY and SVGAGI.

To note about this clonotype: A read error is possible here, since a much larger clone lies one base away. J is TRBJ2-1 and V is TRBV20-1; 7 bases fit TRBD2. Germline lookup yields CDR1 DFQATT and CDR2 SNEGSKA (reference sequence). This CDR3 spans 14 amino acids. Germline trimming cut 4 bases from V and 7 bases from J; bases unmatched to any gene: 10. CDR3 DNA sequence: TGCAGTGCTACGCCCGAGACTAGCCTAAATGAGCAGTTCTTC. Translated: CSATPETSLNEQFF.

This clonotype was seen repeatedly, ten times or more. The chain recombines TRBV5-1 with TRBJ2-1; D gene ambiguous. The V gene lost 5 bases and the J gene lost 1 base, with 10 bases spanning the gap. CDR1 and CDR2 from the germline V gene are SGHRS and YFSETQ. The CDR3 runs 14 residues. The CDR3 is CASRVDLSYNEQFF. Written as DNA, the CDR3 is TGCGCCAGCAGGGTGGACCTTTCCTACAATGAGCAGTTCTTC. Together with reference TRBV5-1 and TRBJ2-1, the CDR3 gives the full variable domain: KAGVTQTPRYLIKTRGQQVTLSCSPISGHRSVSWYQQTPGQGLQFLFEYFSETQRNKGNFPGRFSGRQFSNSRSEMNVSTLELGDSALYLCASRVDLSYNEQFFGPGTRLTVL.

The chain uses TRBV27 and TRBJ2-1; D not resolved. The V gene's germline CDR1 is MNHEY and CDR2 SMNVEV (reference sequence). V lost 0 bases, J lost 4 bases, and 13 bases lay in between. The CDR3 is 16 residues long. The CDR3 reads CASSLSPTTRYNEQFF. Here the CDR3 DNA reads TGTGCCAGCAGTTTATCCCCTACGACACGTTACAATGAGCAGTTCTTC.

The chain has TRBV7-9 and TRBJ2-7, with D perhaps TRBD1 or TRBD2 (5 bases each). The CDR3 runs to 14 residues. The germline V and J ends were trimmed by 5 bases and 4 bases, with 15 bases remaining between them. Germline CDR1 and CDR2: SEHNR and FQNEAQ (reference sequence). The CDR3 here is CASSHGDGTYEQYV. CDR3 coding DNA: TGTGCCAGCAGCCATGGGGACGGCACGTACGAGCAGTACGTC.

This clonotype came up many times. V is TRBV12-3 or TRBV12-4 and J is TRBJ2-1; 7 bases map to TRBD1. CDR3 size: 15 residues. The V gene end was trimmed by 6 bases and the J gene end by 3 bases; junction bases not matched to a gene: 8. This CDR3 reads CASRPGGRDYNEQFF. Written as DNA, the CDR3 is TGTGCCAGCAGACCAGGGGGAAGGGACTACAATGAGCAGTTCTTC.

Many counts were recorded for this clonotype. The CDR3 loop reads CASSYSASGSYEQYF. As DNA, the CDR3 is TGTGCCAGCAGTTACAGCGCTAGCGGGAGCTACGAGCAGTACTTC. This chain connects TRBV6-5 to TRBJ2-7; 10 bases are a match to TRBD2. The CDR3 spans 15 residues. V shed 2 bases, J shed 3 bases, and the junction held 4 bases outside the gene matches. CDR1 and CDR2 (germline): MNHEY, SVGAGI.

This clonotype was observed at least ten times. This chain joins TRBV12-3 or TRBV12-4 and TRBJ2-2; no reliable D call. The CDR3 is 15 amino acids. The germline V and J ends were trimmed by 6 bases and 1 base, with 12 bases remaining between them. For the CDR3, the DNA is TGTGCCAGCAGCTCCTCGTGGGGGAACACCGGGGAGCTGTTTTTT. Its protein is CASSSSWGNTGELFF.

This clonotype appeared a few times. CDR3 sequence reads: CASSTTSGLGPYQETQYF. In DNA form, the CDR3 reads TGTGCCAGCAGTACGACTAGCGGGCTAGGGCCATACCAAGAGACCCAGTACTTC. This chain links TRBV27 with TRBJ2-5, with TRBD2 identical over 10 bases. Germline V CDR1 and CDR2: MNHEY, SMNVEV (reference sequence). This CDR3 contains 18 residues. Trimming at V came to 5 bases and at J to 0 bases, leaving 12 bases not matched to a gene.

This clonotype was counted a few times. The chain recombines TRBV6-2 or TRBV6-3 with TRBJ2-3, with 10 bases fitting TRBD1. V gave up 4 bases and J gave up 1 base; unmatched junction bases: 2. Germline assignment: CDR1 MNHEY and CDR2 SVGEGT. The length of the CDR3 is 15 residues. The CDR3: CASSWTGGGTDTQYF. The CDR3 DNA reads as TGTGCCAGCAGTTGGACAGGGGGAGGCACAGATACGCAGTATTTT.

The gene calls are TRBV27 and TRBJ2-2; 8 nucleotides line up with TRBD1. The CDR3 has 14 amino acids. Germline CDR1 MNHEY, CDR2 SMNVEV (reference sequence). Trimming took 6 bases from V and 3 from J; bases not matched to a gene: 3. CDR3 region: CASRPGGHTGELFF. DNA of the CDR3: TGTGCCAGCAGGCCAGGGGGCCACACCGGGGAGCTGTTTTTT.